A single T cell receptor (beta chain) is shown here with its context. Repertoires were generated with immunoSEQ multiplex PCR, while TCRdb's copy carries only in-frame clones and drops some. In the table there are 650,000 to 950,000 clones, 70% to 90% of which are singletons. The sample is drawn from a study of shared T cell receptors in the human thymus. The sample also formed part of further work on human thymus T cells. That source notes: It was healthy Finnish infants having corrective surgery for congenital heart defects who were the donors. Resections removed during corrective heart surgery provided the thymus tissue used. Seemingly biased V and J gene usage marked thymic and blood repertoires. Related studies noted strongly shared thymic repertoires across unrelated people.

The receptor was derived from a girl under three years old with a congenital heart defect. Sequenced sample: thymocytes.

The CDR3 sequence: CAWSVQGGDQPQHF. For the CDR3, the DNA is TGTGCCTGGAGTGTACAAGGGGGCGATCAGCCCCAGCATTTT. This rearrangement joins TRBV30 to TRBJ1-5; 7 nucleotides agree with TRBD1. CDR3 size: 14 residues. CDR1 GTSNPN and CDR2 SVGIG come from the germline V gene (reference sequence). Trimming at V came to 0 bases and at J to 5 bases, leaving 4 bases not matched to a gene.